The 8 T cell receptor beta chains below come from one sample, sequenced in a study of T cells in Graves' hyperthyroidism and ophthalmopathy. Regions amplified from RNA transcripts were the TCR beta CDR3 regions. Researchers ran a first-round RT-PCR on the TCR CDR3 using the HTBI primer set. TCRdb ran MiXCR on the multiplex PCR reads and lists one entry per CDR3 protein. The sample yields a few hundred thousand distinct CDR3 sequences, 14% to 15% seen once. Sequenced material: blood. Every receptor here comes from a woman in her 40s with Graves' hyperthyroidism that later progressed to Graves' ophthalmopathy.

The CDR3 reads CASSLRPGGRSDTQYF. The CDR3 DNA reads as TGTGCCAGTAGTTTAAGGCCGGGAGGTCGCTCTGATACGCAGTATTTT. The V call is TRBV19, the J call TRBJ2-3; 7 bases are a match to TRBD2. Germline V CDR1 and CDR2: LNHDA, SQIVND (reference sequence). The CDR3 is made up of 16 amino acids. V lost 5 bases to trimming and J lost 6 bases; unmatched junction nucleotides: 14. The whole variable domain, remainder taken from reference TRBV19 and TRBJ2-3, is DGGITQSPKYLFRKEGQNVTLSCEQNLNHDAMYWYRQDPGQGLRLIYYSQIVNDFQKGDIAEGYSVSREKKESFPLTVTSAQKNPTAFYLCASSLRPGGRSDTQYFGPGTRLTVL.

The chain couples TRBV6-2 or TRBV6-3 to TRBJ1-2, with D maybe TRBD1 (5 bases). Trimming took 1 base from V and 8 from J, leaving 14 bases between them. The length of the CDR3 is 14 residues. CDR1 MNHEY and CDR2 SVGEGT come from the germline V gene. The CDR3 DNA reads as TGTGCCAGCAGTTACTTGGAGGGGATGTCGGGCTACACCTTC. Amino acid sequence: CASSYLEGMSGYTF.

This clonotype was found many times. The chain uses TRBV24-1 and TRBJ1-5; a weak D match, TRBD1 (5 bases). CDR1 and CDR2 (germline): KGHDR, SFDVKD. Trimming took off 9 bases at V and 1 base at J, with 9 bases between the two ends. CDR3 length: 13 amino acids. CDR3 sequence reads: CATRRDSNQPQHF. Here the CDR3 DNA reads TGTGCCACCCGAAGGGACAGCAATCAGCCCCAGCATTTT.

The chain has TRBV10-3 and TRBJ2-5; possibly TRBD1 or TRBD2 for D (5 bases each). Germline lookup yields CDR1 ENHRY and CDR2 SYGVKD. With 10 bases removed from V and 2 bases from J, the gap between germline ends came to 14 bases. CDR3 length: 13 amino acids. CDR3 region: CATRRDLQETQYF. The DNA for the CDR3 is TGTGCCACCAGAAGGGACCTACAAGAGACCCAGTACTTC.

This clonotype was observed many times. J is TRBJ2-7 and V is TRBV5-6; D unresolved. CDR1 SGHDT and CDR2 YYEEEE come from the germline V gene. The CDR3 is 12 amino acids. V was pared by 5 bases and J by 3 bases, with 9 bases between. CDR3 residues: CASRDASYEQYF. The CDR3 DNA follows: TGTGCCAGCAGGGACGCCAGCTACGAGCAGTACTTC.

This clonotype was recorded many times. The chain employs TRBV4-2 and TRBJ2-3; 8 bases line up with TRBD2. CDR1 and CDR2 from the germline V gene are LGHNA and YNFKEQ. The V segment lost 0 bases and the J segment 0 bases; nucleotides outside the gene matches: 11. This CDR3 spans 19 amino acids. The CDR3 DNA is TGTGCCAGCAGCCAAGAGGGCGGAGCGGGAGACGGAAGCACAGATACGCAGTATTTT. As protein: CASSQEGGAGDGSTDTQYF.

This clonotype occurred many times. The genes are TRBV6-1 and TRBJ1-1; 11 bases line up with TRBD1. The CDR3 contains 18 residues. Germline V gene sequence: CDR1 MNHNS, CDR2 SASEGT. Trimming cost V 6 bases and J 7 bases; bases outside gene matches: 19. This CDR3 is CASSSSFGTGGNKDEAFF. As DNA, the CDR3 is TGTGCCAGCAGCTCTTCCTTTGGGACAGGGGGGAACAAGGATGAAGCTTTCTTT.

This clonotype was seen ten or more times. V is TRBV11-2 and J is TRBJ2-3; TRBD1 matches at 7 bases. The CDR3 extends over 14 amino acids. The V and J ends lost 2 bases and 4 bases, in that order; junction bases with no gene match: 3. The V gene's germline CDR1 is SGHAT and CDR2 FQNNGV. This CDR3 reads CASSLTQGADTQYF. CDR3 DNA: TGTGCCAGCAGCTTAACTCAGGGGGCAGATACGCAGTATTTT.